This T cell receptor (beta chain) was captured by sequencing in a study of identical twins. This clonotype was seen a handful of times. From the 5' RACE reads, TCRdb called clonotypes with MiXCR, one entry per CDR3 protein. The top ten clones hold approximately 0.49% of a sample with about 530,000 distinct CDR3 sequences, 20% to 25% of them seen once. Healthy Caucasians supplied all donations. V shed 4 bases and J shed 6 bases, with 16 bases lying between them. CDR3 length: 15 residues. Germline V gene data show CDR1 as LGHDT and CDR2 as YNNKEL (reference sequence). These same data were also listed under a study on yellow fever vaccine responses in identical twins.

The rearrangement uses TRBV3-1 and TRBJ1-5; possible D gene TRBD1, 5 bases. The receptor comes from a woman aged 18 to 35 in good health. Sequenced material: CD4+ T cells sorted from blood. The CDR3 nucleotides read TGTGCCAGCAGCCGGGGACCACCGGTAGGTCAGCCCCAGCATTTT. Translating it yields CASSRGPPVGQPQHF.